This record concerns one T cell receptor (beta chain) sequence. The antigen is unknown. The data stem from a study of cytomegalovirus exposure and HLA in healthy donors. Study summary: In a later analysis, it was reported that the 90 to 150 validation repertoires had been produced on the same platform as the 670 or so repertoires belonging to the first cohort. Study findings and constraints: The classifier reportedly diagnosed cytomegalovirus status with high specificity and sensitivity. In vitro assays verified that a few CMV-associated chains recognized CMV antigens specifically.

Assay used: immunoSEQ multiplex PCR; TCRdb lists only in-frame clones, some missing. The sample lists about 120,000 clones, about 84% seen once, with roughly 2% in the top ten. J lost 4 bases, V lost 3 bases, and 8 bases had no gene match. CDR1 and CDR2 (germline): MGHRA, YSYEKL. This CDR3 is built from 15 residues. The chain links TRBV4-1 to TRBJ2-5, with TRBD2 identical over 7 bases. This sequence was found in a woman in her twenties or thirties in good health and CMV-seronegative. What was sequenced was PBMCs. CDR3 in amino acids: CASSHHAGVGETQYF. The CDR3 nucleotides read TGCGCCAGCAGCCACCATGCGGGGGTCGGAGAGACCCAGTACTTC.